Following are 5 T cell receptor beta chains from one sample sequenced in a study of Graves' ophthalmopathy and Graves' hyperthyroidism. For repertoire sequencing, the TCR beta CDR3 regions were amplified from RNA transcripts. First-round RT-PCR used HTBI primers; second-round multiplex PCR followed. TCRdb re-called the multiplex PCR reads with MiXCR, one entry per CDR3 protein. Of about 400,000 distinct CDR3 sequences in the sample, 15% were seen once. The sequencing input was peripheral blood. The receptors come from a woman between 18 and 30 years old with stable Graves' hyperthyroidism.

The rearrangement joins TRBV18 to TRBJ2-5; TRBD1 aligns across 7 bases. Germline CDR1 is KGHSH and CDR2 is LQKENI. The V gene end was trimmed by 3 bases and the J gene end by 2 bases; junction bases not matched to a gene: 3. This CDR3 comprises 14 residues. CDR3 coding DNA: TGTGCCAGCTCACCGGGACAGATTCAAGAGACCCAGTACTTC. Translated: CASSPGQIQETQYF.

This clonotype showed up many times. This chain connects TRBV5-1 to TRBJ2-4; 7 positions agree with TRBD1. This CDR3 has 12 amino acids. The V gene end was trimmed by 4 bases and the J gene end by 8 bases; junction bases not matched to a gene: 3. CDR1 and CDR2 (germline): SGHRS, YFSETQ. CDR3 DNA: TGCGCCAGCAGCCCCGGACAGGACATTCAGTACTTC. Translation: CASSPGQDIQYF.

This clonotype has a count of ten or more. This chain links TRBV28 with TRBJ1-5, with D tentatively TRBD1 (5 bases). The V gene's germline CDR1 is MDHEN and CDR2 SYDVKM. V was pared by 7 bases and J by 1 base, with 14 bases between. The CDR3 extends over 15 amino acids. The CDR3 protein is CASTWRQTSNQPQHF. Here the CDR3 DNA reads TGTGCCAGCACGTGGAGACAGACGAGCAATCAGCCCCAGCATTTT.

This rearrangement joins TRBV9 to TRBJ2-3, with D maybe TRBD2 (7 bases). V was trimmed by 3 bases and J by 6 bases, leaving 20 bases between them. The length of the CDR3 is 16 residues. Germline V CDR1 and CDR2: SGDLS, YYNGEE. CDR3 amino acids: CASSEGVAGVGDTQYF. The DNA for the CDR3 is TGTGCCAGCAGCGAGGGGGTGGCGGGGGTAGGGGATACGCAGTATTTT. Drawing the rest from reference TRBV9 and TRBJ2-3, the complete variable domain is DSGVTQTPKHLITATGQRVTLRCSPRSGDLSVYWYQQSLDQGLQFLIQYYNGEERAKGNILERFSAQQFPDLHSELNLSSLELGDSALYFCASSEGVAGVGDTQYFGPGTRLTVL.

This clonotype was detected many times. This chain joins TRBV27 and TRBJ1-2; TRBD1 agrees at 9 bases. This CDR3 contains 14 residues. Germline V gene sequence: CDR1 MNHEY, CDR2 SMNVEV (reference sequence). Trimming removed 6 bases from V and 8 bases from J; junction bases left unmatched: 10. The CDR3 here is CASRALGTGKGYTF. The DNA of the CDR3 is TGTGCCAGCAGGGCACTGGGGACAGGGAAAGGCTACACCTTC.